Included here is one TCR beta chain sequence, with context. The sample belongs to a study of PD-L1 blockade in urothelial cancer. Overall study: Beginning in the mid-2010s, patients received atezolizumab, given as 1,200 mg intravenously every 3 weeks. Patients arrived having already received 0 to 3 prior chemotherapy regimens. At 3 weeks after treatment start (second dose) and again at 6 weeks, blood was analyzed. Blood gave a median about 140,000 T cells.

V gave up 10 bases and J gave up 0 bases; unmatched junction bases: 5. Per the germline V gene, CDR1 is ENHRY and CDR2 is SYGVKD. The CDR3 consists of 14 residues. Noted time point: peripheral blood 6 weeks after treatment start. Profiling relied on immunoSEQ multiplex PCR, and the TCRdb table lists in-frame clones only, not all of them. The sample carries around 50,000 clones, 70% to 85% recorded once. The clonotype comes from a man aged 45-65 years with urothelial cancer. This sequence joins TRBV10-3 and TRBJ2-2; 7 positions match TRBD2. Source: PBMCs, taken around atezolizumab (anti-PD-L1) treatment. CDR3 amino acids: CATPGGSNTGELFF. CDR3 coding DNA: TGTGCCACCCCGGGAGGATCGAACACCGGGGAGCTGTTTTTT.